The rows below give T cell receptor beta chains drawn from one sample of a study of PD-L1 blockade in urothelial cancer. Assay used: immunoSEQ multiplex PCR; TCRdb lists only in-frame clones, some missing. The table records approximately 100,000 clones, roughly nine tenths of them present only once. The sequences come from PBMCs, collected around atezolizumab (anti-PD-L1) treatment. Receptors were obtained from a woman of 80 years or more with urothelial cancer. The CDR3 runs from the conserved cysteine through the conserved F or W. The D gene is left open where the match is weak. Expanded clones are given a class, and other clones once, few, many or no size at all.

-,TRBJ2-5,TRBV28,once,TGTGCCAGCAGTCTCGACATATCCCAAGAGACCCAGTACTTC,CASSLDISQETQYF
-,TRBJ1-2,TRBV4-1,medium-sized,TGCGCCAGCAGCCAAATCTTGGGGCCCTATGGCTACACCTTC,CASSQILGPYGYTF
-,TRBJ1-5,TRBV18,-,TGTGCCAGCTCACCACCAGGGGGATTGGGCCAGCCCCAGCATTTT,CASSPPGGLGQPQHF
TRBD1,TRBJ1-1,TRBV19,-,TGTGCCAGTAGTATAGTGGCGACAGGGGCGAACACTGAAGCTTTCTTT,CASSIVATGANTEAFF
-,TRBJ2-7,TRBV9,-,TGTGCCAGCAGCGTAGTAGAGGGCTCCTACGAGCAGTACTTC,CASSVVEGSYEQYF
TRBD2,TRBJ2-7,TRBV27,-,TGTGCCAGCAGTCTACGACTAGCGGGAGCCTACGAGCAGTACTTC,CASSLRLAGAYEQYF
-,TRBJ1-2,TRBV9,-,TGTGCCAGCAGCGTGGGAGACAGGACGCCATATGGCTACACCTTC,CASSVGDRTPYGYTF
TRBD2,TRBJ2-1,TRBV28,-,TGTGCCACTACTAGCGGGAGGGACAATGAGCAGTTCTTC,CATTSGRDNEQFF
TRBD2,TRBJ2-7,TRBV7-8,-,TGTGCCAGCAGCTCGAAACCGGGACTAGCGGGATCCTACGAGCAGTACTTC,CASSSKPGLAGSYEQYF
TRBD1,TRBJ1-1,TRBV7-3,-,TGTGCCAGCAGCTTAGGTGGGGGACAGGGGGGTTCGGCTTTCTTT,CASSLGGGQGGSAFF
TRBD2,TRBJ2-3,TRBV9,-,TGTGCCAGCAGCGACCGGGACTACCTCCCTGGTACGCAGTATTTT,CASSDRDYLPGTQYF
TRBD1,TRBJ1-2,TRBV27,-,TGTGCCAGCGGCTCAAGGCAGGGGGTTTCAGGCTACACCTTC,CASGSRQGVSGYTF
TRBD2,TRBJ2-5,TRBV19,-,TGTGCCAGTAGAGGACTAGCGGGAGGGCAAGAGACCCAGTACTTC,CASRGLAGGQETQYF
TRBD1,TRBJ1-1,TRBV14,-,TGTGCCAGCAGCCAGTTGGGGACAGGCACTGAAGCTTTCTTT,CASSQLGTGTEAFF
-,TRBJ1-1,TRBV19,-,TGTGCCAGTAGCCCCCCGAACAGGGAACAAGCTTTCTTT,CASSPPNREQAFF
-,TRBJ1-1,TRBV29-1,-,TGCAGCGTTGAAGGTCAGGGAAGGCGATATGAAGCTTTCTTT,CSVEGQGRRYEAFF
-,TRBJ1-3,TRBV19,-,TGTGCCAGTAGTACGATACCAGGGTCTGGAAACACCATATATTTT,CASSTIPGSGNTIYF
TRBD2,TRBJ2-3,TRBV5-1,-,TGCGCCAGCAGCTTGGCCGGGCTAGCGGGTTACACAGATACGCAGTATTTT,CASSLAGLAGYTDTQYF
-,TRBJ1-5,TRBV25-1,once,TGTGCCAGCAGTGAGAGCGTGTGGAATCAGCCCCAGCATTTT,CASSESVWNQPQHF
TRBD1,TRBJ2-2,TRBV7-8,-,TGTGCCAGCAGCTTAGATGGGACAGGCATTGCGAACACCGGGGAGCTGTTTTTT,CASSLDGTGIANTGELFF
-,TRBJ2-1,TRBV6-1,-,TGTGCCAGCAGTGTGGACAGTGAGCAGTTCTTC,CASSVDSEQFF
-,TRBJ2-1,TRBV6-5,-,TGTGCCAGCAGTTACAGTCAGGGGTATTACAATGAGCAGTTCTTC,CASSYSQGYYNEQFF
TRBD1,TRBJ1-4,TRBV5-1,-,TGCGCCAGCAGCTCTGACAGGGGGAATGAAAAACTGTTTTTT,CASSSDRGNEKLFF
TRBD2,TRBJ2-7,TRBV13,once,TGTGCCAGCAGCTTGGGGACTAGCAGCTACGAGCAGTACTTC,CASSLGTSSYEQYF
TRBD1,TRBJ2-5,TRBV5-1,-,TGCGCCAGCAGCTTGGATGGGACAGGGGAAGAGACCCAGTACTTC,CASSLDGTGEETQYF
-,TRBJ2-7,TRBV5-1,-,TGCGCCAGCAGACCCGACCCTGGCAGGAGGACTTACGAGCAGTACTTC,CASRPDPGRRTYEQYF
TRBD2,TRBJ2-1,TRBV5-6,-,TGTGCCAGCAGCCCCGGACTAGCGCTCAGCTCCTACAATGAGCAGTTCTTC,CASSPGLALSSYNEQFF
-,TRBJ2-2,TRBV29-1,-,TGCAGCGTCGGCCTCCTTAAGGGGACCGGGGAGCTGTTTTTT,CSVGLLKGTGELFF
TRBD1,TRBJ1-2,TRBV19,few,TGTGCCAGTTCAGACCCAGGGGGCAGGGCGATCTCTGGCTACACCTTC,CASSDPGGRAISGYTF
-,TRBJ1-3,TRBV6-5,-,TGTGCCAGCAGTTCGGGAGGCATAGGAAACACCATATATTTT,CASSSGGIGNTIYF
-,TRBJ1-1,TRBV6-6,-,TGTGCCAGCAGTTACTACCCCCAGGGGTCGAACACTGAAGCTTTCTTT,CASSYYPQGSNTEAFF
-,TRBJ1-1,TRBV28,-,TGTGCCAGCAGTTTTCGCGGCAGAAAATACATTGAAGCTTTCTTT,CASSFRGRKYIEAFF
TRBD2,TRBJ2-2,TRBV18,-,TGTGCCAGCTCAGGGACTAGCGGCAACACCGGGGAGCTGTTTTTT,CASSGTSGNTGELFF
TRBD1,TRBJ1-2,TRBV5-5,-,TGTGCCAGCAGCTTGACAGGGGGCGCTTTCGATGGCTACACCTTC,CASSLTGGAFDGYTF
-,TRBJ2-7,TRBV18,-,TGTGCCAGCTCATCTCGACAGAGCTCCTACGAGCAGTACTTC,CASSSRQSSYEQYF
TRBD1,TRBJ2-7,TRBV29-1,-,TGCAGCGCCTTCGACAGGGTCCACGAGCAGTACTTC,CSAFDRVHEQYF
-,TRBJ1-3,TRBV5-6,-,TGTGCCAGCAGCTTGTGGCAAACTGGAAACACCATATATTTT,CASSLWQTGNTIYF
-,TRBJ1-5,TRBV29-1,-,TGCAGCGTCGTACAGGGTATCGGTCAGCCCCAGCATTTT,CSVVQGIGQPQHF
TRBD1,TRBJ1-2,TRBV9,-,TGTGCCAGCAGCGTAGAAGGGGGCAGAGCCCCCTATGGCTACACCTTC,CASSVEGGRAPYGYTF
TRBD1,TRBJ2-1,TRBV2,few,TGTGCCAGCACACTCGACAGGGGCAGTAATAGTGAGCAGTTCTTC,CASTLDRGSNSEQFF
-,TRBJ1-2,TRBV6-6,-,TGTGCCAGCAGTTACGGGGAGGGAAGTCGGTATGGCTACACCTTC,CASSYGEGSRYGYTF
-,TRBJ1-1,TRBV7-3,-,TGTGCCAGCAGCTTATCCGGTGACACTGAAGCTTTCTTT,CASSLSGDTEAFF
TRBD2,TRBJ2-1,TRBV29-1,-,TGCAGCGTTGAAAAGGGGGGGACTAGCTCCTACAATGAGCAGTTCTTC,CSVEKGGTSSYNEQFF
TRBD2,TRBJ2-7,TRBV15,-,TGTGCCACCAGCAGCCTAACTAGCGGGGCAAACTACGAGCAGTACTTC,CATSSLTSGANYEQYF
-,TRBJ1-2,TRBV5-1,-,TGCGCCAGCAGCTTGGATGTTCCGGGCTACACCTTC,CASSLDVPGYTF
TRBD1,TRBJ2-7,TRBV29-1,-,TGCAGCGGTCTCCGGGACAGGGGATTCGAGCAGTACTTC,CSGLRDRGFEQYF
TRBD2,TRBJ2-2,TRBV29-1,-,TGCAGCGTTGCCTCTAGCGGGAACGGGGAGCTGTTTTTT,CSVASSGNGELFF
-,TRBJ2-7,TRBV15,-,TGTGCCACCAGCTCTACTACTCGCGAGCAGTACTTC,CATSSTTREQYF
-,TRBJ2-7,TRBV30,-,TGTGCTTACTCAGGGCCCAACTCCTACGAGCAGTACTTC,CAYSGPNSYEQYF
TRBD1,TRBJ1-5,TRBV2,-,TGTGCCAGCAGATCACAGGGGCTGGGGAATCAGCCCCAGCATTTT,CASRSQGLGNQPQHF
-,TRBJ2-3,TRBV7-9,-,TGTGCCAGCATCCAGCCAGGGGGGGATACGCAGTATTTT,CASIQPGGDTQYF
-,TRBJ2-3,TRBV10-1,-,TGCGCCAGCAGTGAGCTACCGACAGATACGCAGTATTTT,CASSELPTDTQYF